Shown below are 10 T cell receptor beta chains from a single sample sequenced in a study of blood T cell repertoires in COVID-19. Generated by immunoSEQ multiplex PCR, the TCRdb table keeps only in-frame clones and is missing some. This sample has under 500,000 clones; 85% to 90% occur once, and the top ten carry around 1.1%. Input material: PBMCs or T cells enriched from blood (not recorded which). The receptor set was obtained from a man aged 25-45 years who had recovered from COVID-19.

The gene calls are TRBV5-4 and TRBJ2-7, with 10 bases matching TRBD2. The CDR3 covers 16 residues. CDR1 SGHNT and CDR2 YYREEE come from the germline V gene (reference sequence). The V and J ends lost 4 bases and 7 bases, in that order; junction bases with no gene match: 14. The CDR3 DNA reads as TGTGCCAGCAGCCCAACTTTAGCGGGGGGAATTGGGGAGCAGTACTTC. Amino acids: CASSPTLAGGIGEQYF. The whole variable domain, remainder taken from reference TRBV5-4 and TRBJ2-7, is ETGVTQSPTHLIKTRGQQVTLRCSSQSGHNTVSWYQQALGQGPQFIFQYYREEENGRGNFPPRFSGLQFPNYSSELNVNALELDDSALYLCASSPTLAGGIGEQYFGPGTRLTVT.

A single count supports this clone. The chain is built from TRBV29-1 and TRBJ2-1, with 11 bases fitting TRBD2. V was clipped by 4 bases and J by 4 bases; unmatched bases: 6. This CDR3 comprises 15 residues. The germline V gene has CDR1 SQVTM and CDR2 ANQGSEA. CDR3 protein: CSVGTGTSGYNEQFF. The CDR3 DNA reads TGCAGCGTTGGTACCGGGACTAGCGGTTACAATGAGCAGTTCTTC.

In the case of this clone: This sample includes further DNA sequences coding for the same CDR3. The chain joins TRBV18 to TRBJ1-5; D is uncertain. The CDR3 has 13 amino acids. Trimming cost V 3 bases and J 2 bases, with 5 bases left between them. Germline values: CDR1 KGHSH, CDR2 LQKENI. For the CDR3, the DNA is TGTGCCAGCTCACCTGGAGGCAATCAGCCCCAGCATTTT. Its translation is CASSPGGNQPQHF.

The chain has TRBV6-5 and TRBJ2-7, with D uncertain. Trimming cost V 10 bases and J 4 bases, with 11 bases left between them. The length of the CDR3 is 11 residues. The germline V gene encodes CDR1 MNHEY and CDR2 SVGAGI. CDR3 DNA sequence: TGTGCCACCGCCCTAACTTACGAGCAGTACTTC. Translated: CATALTYEQYF.

The chain is built from TRBV19 and TRBJ2-7; D might be TRBD1 (5 bases). V was pared by 6 bases and J by 6 bases, with 18 bases between. Germline CDR1 LNHDA, CDR2 SQIVND (reference sequence). This CDR3 has 14 residues. The CDR3 bases are TGTGCCAGTAGGGGGTCAGGGCTCCCCGTCGAGCAGTACTTC. This encodes CASRGSGLPVEQYF.

In regard to this clone: A read error may account for a junction end that differs from germline. V gene TRBV7-7 combines with J gene TRBJ2-1; 9 nucleotides align to TRBD1. Germline-derived CDR1 and CDR2 are SSHAT and FNYEAQ (reference sequence). The CDR3 has 15 amino acids. In nucleotides, the CDR3 is TGTGCTAGCAGCGTCTCACAGGGGGCTGTATATGAGCAGTTCTTC. It encodes CASSVSQGAVYEQFF.

This chain connects TRBV20-1 to TRBJ2-7; D unresolved. The CDR3 spans 13 residues. Between the trimmed V and J ends, which lost 3 bases and 0 bases, there was a span of 9 bases. CDR1 is DFQATT, CDR2 SNEGSKA, per germline (reference sequence). The CDR3 spells CSASAQISYEQYF. The CDR3 coding sequence is TGCAGTGCTAGTGCTCAGATCTCCTACGAGCAGTACTTC.

This clone occurred a few times. The V gene is TRBV29-1, the J gene TRBJ2-7, with 9 bases fitting TRBD1. Germline lookup yields CDR1 SQVTM and CDR2 ANQGSEA. Unmatched junction bases numbered 9, after V lost 5 bases and J lost 4 bases. The CDR3 extends over 14 amino acids. CDR3 in DNA: TGCAGCGTTCGGACCGGGACAGGGTGGTACGAGCAGTACTTC. Amino acids: CSVRTGTGWYEQYF.

The chain carries TRBV3-1 (or the pseudogene TRBV3-2) and TRBJ2-2, with TRBD2 matching over 13 bases. CDR1 is LGHDT and CDR2 is YNNKEL in the germline V gene (reference sequence). The CDR3 has 16 residues. J lost 6 bases, V lost 3 bases, and 4 bases had no gene match. CDR3 amino acids: CASSQGLAGHSGELFF. The CDR3 coding sequence is TGTGCCAGCAGCCAGGGACTAGCGGGACATTCCGGGGAGCTGTTTTTT.

The gene calls are TRBV7-6 and TRBJ2-4, with a possible D match to TRBD2 (5 bases). The V and J ends lost 4 bases and 0 bases respectively, with 16 bases between them. CDR3 size: 17 residues. Germline V gene data show CDR1 as SGHVS and CDR2 as FNYEAQ. The CDR3 is CASSSSFAAIAKNIQYF. The CDR3 coding sequence is TGTGCCAGCAGCTCTAGCTTTGCTGCGATAGCCAAAAACATTCAGTACTTC.